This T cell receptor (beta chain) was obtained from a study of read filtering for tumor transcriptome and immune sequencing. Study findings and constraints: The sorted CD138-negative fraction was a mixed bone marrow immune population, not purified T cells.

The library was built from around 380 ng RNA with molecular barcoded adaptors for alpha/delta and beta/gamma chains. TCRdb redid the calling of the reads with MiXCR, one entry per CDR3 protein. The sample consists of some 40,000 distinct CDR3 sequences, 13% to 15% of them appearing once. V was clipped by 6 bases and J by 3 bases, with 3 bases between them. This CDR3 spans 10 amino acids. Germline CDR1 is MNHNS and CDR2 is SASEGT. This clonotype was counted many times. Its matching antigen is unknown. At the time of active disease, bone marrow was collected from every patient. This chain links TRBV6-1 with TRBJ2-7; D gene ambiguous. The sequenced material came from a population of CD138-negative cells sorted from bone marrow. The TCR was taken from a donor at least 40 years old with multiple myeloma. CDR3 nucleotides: TGTGCCAGCAGAGGCTACGAGCAGTACTTC. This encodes CASRGYEQYF.